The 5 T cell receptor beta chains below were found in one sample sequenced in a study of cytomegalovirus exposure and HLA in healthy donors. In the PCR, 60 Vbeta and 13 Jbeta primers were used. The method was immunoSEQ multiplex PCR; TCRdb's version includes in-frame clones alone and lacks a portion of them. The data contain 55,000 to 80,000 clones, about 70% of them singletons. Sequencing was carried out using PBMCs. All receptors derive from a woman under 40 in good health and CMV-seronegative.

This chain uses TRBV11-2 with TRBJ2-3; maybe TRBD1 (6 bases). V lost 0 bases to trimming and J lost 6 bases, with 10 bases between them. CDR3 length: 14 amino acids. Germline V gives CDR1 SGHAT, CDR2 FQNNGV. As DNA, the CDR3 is TGTGCCAGCAGCTTAGACAGGGGAAAGGATACGCAGTATTTT. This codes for CASSLDRGKDTQYF.

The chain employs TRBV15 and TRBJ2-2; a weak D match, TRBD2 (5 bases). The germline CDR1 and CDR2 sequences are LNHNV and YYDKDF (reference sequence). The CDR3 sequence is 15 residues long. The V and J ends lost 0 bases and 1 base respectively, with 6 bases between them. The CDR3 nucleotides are TGTGCCACCAGCAGAGATCGGGGGAACACCGGGGAGCTGTTTTTT. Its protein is CATSRDRGNTGELFF.

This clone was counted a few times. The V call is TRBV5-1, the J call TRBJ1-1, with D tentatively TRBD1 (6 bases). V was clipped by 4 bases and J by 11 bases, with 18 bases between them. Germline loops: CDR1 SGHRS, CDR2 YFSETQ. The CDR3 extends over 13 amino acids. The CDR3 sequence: CASSGHREREAFF. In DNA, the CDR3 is TGCGCCAGCAGCGGCCACAGGGAGAGGGAGGCTTTCTTT.

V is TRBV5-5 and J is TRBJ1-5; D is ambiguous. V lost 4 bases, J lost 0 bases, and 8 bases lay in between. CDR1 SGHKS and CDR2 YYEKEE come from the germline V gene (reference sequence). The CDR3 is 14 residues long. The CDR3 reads CASSPEFSNQPQHF. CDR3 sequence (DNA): TGTGCCAGCAGCCCGGAGTTTAGCAATCAGCCCCAGCATTTT.

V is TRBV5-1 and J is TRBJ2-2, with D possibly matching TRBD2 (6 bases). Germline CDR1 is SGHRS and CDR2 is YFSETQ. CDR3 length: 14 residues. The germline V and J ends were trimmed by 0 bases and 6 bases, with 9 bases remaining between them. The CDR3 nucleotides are TGCGCCAGCAGCTTGGGCGGGGTTCCCGGGGAGCTGTTTTTT. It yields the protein CASSLGGVPGELFF.